A selection of T cell receptor beta chains follows, all from one sample in a study of cytomegalovirus exposure and HLA in healthy donors. The table came from immunoSEQ multiplex PCR; TCRdb's copy has only in-frame clones and leaves some out. Among under 200,000 clones listed, 9.5% to 15% were seen once. The sample was PBMCs. The source of these receptors is a man aged 50 to 59 in good health and CMV-seropositive. CDR3s include the opening cysteine and the closing phenylalanine or tryptophan. The D gene is left open where the match is weak. The size field is filled for only some rows; it gives once, few, many or a size class.

>-|few|TRBJ1-5|TRBV19
CASSIEGWGGNQPQHF
TGTGCCAGTAGTATAGAAGGATGGGGCGGCAATCAGCCCCAGCATTTT
>-|few|TRBJ2-1|TRBV7-6
CASSLIWGDEQFF
TGTGCCAGCAGCTTAATTTGGGGGGATGAGCAGTTCTTC
>TRBD1|-|TRBJ1-1|TRBV9
CASTPGQINTEAFF
TGTGCCAGCACCCCGGGACAGATAAACACTGAAGCTTTCTTT
>-|-|TRBJ1-5|TRBV2
CASSKGTANQPQHF
TGTGCCAGCAGCAAAGGTACAGCCAATCAGCCCCAGCATTTT
>TRBD1|few|TRBJ2-5|TRBV2
CASSGDSQETQYF
TGTGCCAGCAGTGGGGACAGCCAGGAGACCCAGTACTTC
>-|few|TRBJ1-2|TRBV4-2
CASSQGAGDYGYTF
TGTGCCAGCAGCCAAGGGGCCGGGGACTATGGCTACACCTTC
>-|-|TRBJ2-3|TRBV11-3
CASSLGSSSVSTDTQYF
TGTGCCAGCAGCTTAGGCTCCTCTAGCGTGAGCACAGATACGCAGTATTTT
>-|-|TRBJ1-2|TRBV6-6
CASSLGLSHYGYTF
TGTGCCAGCAGTTTAGGACTGAGTCACTATGGCTACACCTTC
>TRBD1|few|TRBJ1-1|TRBV6-4
CASRDWDRGTEAFF
TGTGCCAGCAGGGACTGGGACAGGGGCACTGAAGCTTTCTTT
>TRBD1|-|TRBJ2-7|TRBV6-5
CASSTGTGAPYEQYF
TGTGCCAGCAGCACGGGGACAGGGGCCCCCTACGAGCAGTACTTC
>-|few|TRBJ1-5|TRBV19
CASSMIPGGDGNQPQHF
TGTGCCAGTAGTATGATCCCAGGAGGGGATGGCAATCAGCCCCAGCATTTT
>-|few|TRBJ2-7|TRBV9
CASSGWDTSYEQYF
TGTGCCAGCAGCGGATGGGACACTTCCTACGAGCAGTACTTC
>TRBD2|few|TRBJ2-5|TRBV15
CATKVGGGETQYF
TGTGCCACCAAAGTGGGGGGAGGGGAGACCCAGTACTTC
>-|-|TRBJ1-2|TRBV9
CASSRDTYNYGYTF
TGTGCCAGCAGCAGGGACACCTACAACTATGGCTACACCTTC
>TRBD2|-|TRBJ2-2|TRBV5-4
CASSDRGLADTGELFF
TGTGCCAGCAGCGATCGGGGACTAGCGGACACCGGGGAGCTGTTTTTT
>-|few|TRBJ2-5|TRBV5-1
CASSLEGMRETQYF
TGCGCCAGCAGCTTGGAGGGGATGAGGGAGACCCAGTACTTC
>-|-|TRBJ1-2|TRBV6-5
CASRGSGSGGYTF
TGTGCCAGCAGGGGGAGCGGATCAGGTGGCTACACCTTC
>TRBD2|few|TRBJ2-3|TRBV4-1
CASSQDRSGGNLGADTQYF
TGCGCCAGCAGCCAAGATCGAAGCGGGGGGAACCTCGGCGCAGATACGCAGTATTTT
>-|few|TRBJ1-5|TRBV19
CASTTGQGGEPQHF
TGTGCCAGTACTACGGGTCAGGGCGGGGAGCCCCAGCATTTT
>-|few|TRBJ1-1|TRBV19
CASKAGRNTEAFF
TGTGCCAGTAAAGCAGGTAGAAACACTGAAGCTTTCTTT
>TRBD1|-|TRBJ1-2|TRBV7-2
CASSSLGTGGRSGYTF
TGTGCCAGCAGCTCCCTCGGGACAGGGGGTCGGAGTGGCTACACCTTC
>TRBD2|many|TRBJ2-5|TRBV30
CAWMFSGGVRETQYF
TGTGCCTGGATGTTTAGCGGGGGGGTCCGGGAGACCCAGTACTTC